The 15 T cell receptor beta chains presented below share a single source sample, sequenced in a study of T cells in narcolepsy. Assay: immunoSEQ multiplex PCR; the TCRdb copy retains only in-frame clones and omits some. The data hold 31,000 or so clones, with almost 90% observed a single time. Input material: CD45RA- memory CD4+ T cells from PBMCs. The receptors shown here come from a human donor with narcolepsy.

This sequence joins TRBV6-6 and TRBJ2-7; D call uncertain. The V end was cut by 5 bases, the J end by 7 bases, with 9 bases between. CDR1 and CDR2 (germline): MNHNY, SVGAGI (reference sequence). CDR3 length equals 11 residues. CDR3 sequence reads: CASSPLQEQYF. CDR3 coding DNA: TGTGCCAGCAGTCCCCTCCAGGAGCAGTACTTC.

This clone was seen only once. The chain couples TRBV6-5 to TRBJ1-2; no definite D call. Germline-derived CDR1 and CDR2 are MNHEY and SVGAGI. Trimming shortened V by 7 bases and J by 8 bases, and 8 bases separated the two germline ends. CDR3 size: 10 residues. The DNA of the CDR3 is TGTGCCAGCACCAATTTAGGCTACACCTTC. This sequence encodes CASTNLGYTF.

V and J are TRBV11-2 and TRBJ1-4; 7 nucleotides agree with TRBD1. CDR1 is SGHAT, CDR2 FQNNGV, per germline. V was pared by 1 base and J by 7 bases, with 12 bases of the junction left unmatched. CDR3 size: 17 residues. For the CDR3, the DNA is TGTGCCAGCAGCTTAGTTTCCCTAGACAGGGAATCTGAAAAACTGTTTTTT. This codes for CASSLVSLDRESEKLFF.

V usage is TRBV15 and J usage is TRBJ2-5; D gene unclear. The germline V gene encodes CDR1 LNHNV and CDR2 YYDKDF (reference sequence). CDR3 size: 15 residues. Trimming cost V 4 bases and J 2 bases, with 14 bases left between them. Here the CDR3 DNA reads TGTGCCACCAGCACAGGTTCGACTCCACAAGAGACCCAGTACTTC. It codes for CATSTGSTPQETQYF.

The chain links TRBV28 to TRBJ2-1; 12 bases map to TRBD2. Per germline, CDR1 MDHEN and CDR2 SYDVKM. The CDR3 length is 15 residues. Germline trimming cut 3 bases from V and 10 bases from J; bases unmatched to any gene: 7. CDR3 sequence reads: CASSFPGLAGKEQFF. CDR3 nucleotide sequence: TGTGCCAGCAGTTTCCCCGGACTAGCGGGAAAAGAGCAGTTCTTC.

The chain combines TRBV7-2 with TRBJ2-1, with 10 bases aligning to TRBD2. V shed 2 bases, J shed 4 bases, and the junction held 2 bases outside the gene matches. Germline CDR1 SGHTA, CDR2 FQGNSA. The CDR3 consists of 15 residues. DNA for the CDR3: TGTGCCAGCAGCTTAAGTAGCGGGGGGTACAATGAGCAGTTCTTC. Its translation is CASSLSSGGYNEQFF.

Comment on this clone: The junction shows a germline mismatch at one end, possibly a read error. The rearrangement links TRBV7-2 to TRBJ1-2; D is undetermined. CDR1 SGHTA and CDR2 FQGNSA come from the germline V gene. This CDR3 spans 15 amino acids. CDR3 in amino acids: CASSLGPGSLYRYTF. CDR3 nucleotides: TGTGCCAGCAGCTTAGGGCCGGGGTCCCTCTATCGCTACACCTTC.

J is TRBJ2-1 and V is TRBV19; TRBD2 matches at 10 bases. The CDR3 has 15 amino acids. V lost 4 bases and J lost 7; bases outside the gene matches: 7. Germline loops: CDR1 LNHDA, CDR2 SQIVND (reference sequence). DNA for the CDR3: TGTGCCAGTAGTACTGCTAGCGGGAGAACAAATGAGCAGTTCTTC. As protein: CASSTASGRTNEQFF. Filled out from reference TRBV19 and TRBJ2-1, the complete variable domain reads DGGITQSPKYLFRKEGQNVTLSCEQNLNHDAMYWYRQDPGQGLRLIYYSQIVNDFQKGDIAEGYSVSREKKESFPLTVTSAQKNPTAFYLCASSTASGRTNEQFFGPGTRLTVL.

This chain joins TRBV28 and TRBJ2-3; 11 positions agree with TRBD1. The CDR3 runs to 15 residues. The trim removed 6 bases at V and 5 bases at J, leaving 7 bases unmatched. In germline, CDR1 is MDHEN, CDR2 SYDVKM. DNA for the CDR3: TGTGCCAGCAGCTCAGCGGGACAGGGGGTAGATACGCAGTATTTT. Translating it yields CASSSAGQGVDTQYF.

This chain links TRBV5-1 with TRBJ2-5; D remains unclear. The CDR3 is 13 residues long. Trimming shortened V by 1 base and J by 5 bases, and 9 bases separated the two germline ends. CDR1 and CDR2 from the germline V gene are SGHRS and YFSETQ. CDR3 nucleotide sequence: TGCGCCAGCAGCTTGTCTGGGGTGGAGACCCAGTACTTC. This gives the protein CASSLSGVETQYF. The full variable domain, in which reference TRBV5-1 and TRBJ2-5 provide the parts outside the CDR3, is KAGVTQTPRYLIKTRGQQVTLSCSPISGHRSVSWYQQTPGQGLQFLFEYFSETQRNKGNFPGRFSGRQFSNSRSEMNVSTLELGDSALYLCASSLSGVETQYFGPGTRLLVL.

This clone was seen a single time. The CDR3 protein is CASSSDSANQPQHF. As DNA, the CDR3 is TGTGCCAGCAGCTCCGACAGCGCTAATCAGCCCCAGCATTTT. The rearrangement joins TRBV7-6 to TRBJ1-5; D is possibly TRBD1 (5 bases). Trimming cost V 4 bases and J 4 bases, with 11 bases left between them. The CDR3 has 14 amino acids. The germline gives CDR1 SGHVS, CDR2 FNYEAQ.

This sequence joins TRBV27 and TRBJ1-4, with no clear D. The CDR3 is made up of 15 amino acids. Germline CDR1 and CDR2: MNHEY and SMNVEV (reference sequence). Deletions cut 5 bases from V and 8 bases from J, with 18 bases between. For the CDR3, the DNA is TGTGCCAGCAGTCTTGGTCGGTTCCGGAGCGAAAAACTGTTTTTT. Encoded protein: CASSLGRFRSEKLFF. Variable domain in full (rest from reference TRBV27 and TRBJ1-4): EAQVTQNPRYLITVTGKKLTVTCSQNMNHEYMSWYRQDPGLGLRQIYYSMNVEVTDKGDVPEGYKVSRKEKRNFPLILESPSPNQTSLYFCASSLGRFRSEKLFFGSGTQLSVL.

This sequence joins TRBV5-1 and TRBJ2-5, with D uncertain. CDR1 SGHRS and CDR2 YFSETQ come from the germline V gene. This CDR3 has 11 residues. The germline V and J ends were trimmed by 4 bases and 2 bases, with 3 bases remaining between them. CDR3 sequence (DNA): TGCGCCAGCAGCACACAAGAGACCCAGTACTTC. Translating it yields CASSTQETQYF.

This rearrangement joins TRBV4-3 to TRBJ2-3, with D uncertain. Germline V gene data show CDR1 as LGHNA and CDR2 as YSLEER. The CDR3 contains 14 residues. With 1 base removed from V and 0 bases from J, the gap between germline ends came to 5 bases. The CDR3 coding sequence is TGCGCCAGCAGCCAAGTCGGTAGCACAGATACGCAGTATTTT. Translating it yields CASSQVGSTDTQYF.

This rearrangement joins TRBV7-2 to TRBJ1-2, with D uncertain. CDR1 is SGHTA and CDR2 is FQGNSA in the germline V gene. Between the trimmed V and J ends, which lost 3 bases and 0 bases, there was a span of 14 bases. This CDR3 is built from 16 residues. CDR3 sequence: CASSFRAVPPNYGYTF. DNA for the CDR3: TGTGCCAGCAGCTTTCGTGCGGTGCCCCCTAACTATGGCTACACCTTC.